These T cell receptor beta chains were read from a single sample in a study of radiotherapy plus CTLA-4 blockade in lung cancer. Sequencing was performed with immunoSEQ multiplex PCR; in TCRdb, only in-frame clones are kept and a portion is missing. The sample includes some 60,000 clones, around four fifths seen only once; the top ten take roughly 4%. The material sequenced was peripheral blood, taken from a patient treated with radiotherapy plus ipilimumab. These TCRs come from a human donor with non-small cell lung cancer who had a partial response to radiotherapy plus ipilimumab. Each CDR3 is given with its conserved first and last residue. Size is stated for part of the rows, as once, few or many counts, or as a class when the clone is expanded.

V gene: TRBV10-2; clone size: -; CDR3 protein: CASSESRAGADTQYF
V gene: TRBV27; clone size: -; CDR3 protein: CASRPGDSNQPQHF
V gene: TRBV27; clone size: -; CDR3 protein: CASSLSAGVDTIYF
V gene: TRBV2; clone size: -; CDR3 protein: CASGTGRASYEQYF
V gene: TRBV2; clone size: once; CDR3 protein: CASSEALGTGLNEQFF
V gene: TRBV9; clone size: once; CDR3 protein: CASSPRTGENTEAFF
V gene: TRBV10-3; clone size: few; CDR3 protein: CAIIWQVGEKLFF
V gene: TRBV10-3; clone size: -; CDR3 protein: CAIGTSGGQETQYF
V gene: TRBV27; clone size: -; CDR3 protein: CASSLSAGSYEQYF
V gene: TRBV6-1; clone size: -; CDR3 protein: CASSVTSGGAGSYEQYF
V gene: TRBV7-6; clone size: once; CDR3 protein: CASSLRGGELFF
V gene: TRBV5-1; clone size: -; CDR3 protein: CASSYRDSTYNEQFF
V gene: TRBV6-1; clone size: -; CDR3 protein: CASSNGQFTINEQFF
V gene: TRBV28; clone size: -; CDR3 protein: CASSSTGSGNTIYF
V gene: TRBV5-6; clone size: many; CDR3 protein: CASSILAGGSSYEQYF
V gene: TRBV30; clone size: -; CDR3 protein: CAWSPRPGQGTYEQYF